This T cell receptor beta chain was profiled in a study of blood T cell repertoires in COVID-19. Per germline, CDR1 MDHEN and CDR2 SYDVKM. There are 15 residues in the CDR3. Between the trimmed V and J ends, which lost 8 bases and 3 bases, there was a span of 17 bases. The method was immunoSEQ multiplex PCR; TCRdb's version includes in-frame clones alone and lacks a portion of them. The sample carries 95,000 to 150,000 clones, about 82% recorded once. The chain recombines TRBV28 with TRBJ1-5; a possible D gene is TRBD1 (6 bases). The source material was peripheral blood. The receptor was derived from a man between 60 and 75 years old with active or convalescent COVID-19. The CDR3 loop is CASRPRGHPNQPQHF. The CDR3 DNA follows: TGTGCCAGCCGCCCCCGGGGACACCCCAATCAGCCCCAGCATTTT.